This is a list of T cell receptor beta chains from one sample in a study of cytomegalovirus exposure and HLA in healthy donors. The method was immunoSEQ multiplex PCR; TCRdb's version includes in-frame clones alone and lacks a portion of them. The data hold more than 150,000 clones, with more than 60% observed a single time. Sequenced material: PBMCs. These receptor sequences come from a man aged 18 to 29 in good health and CMV-seronegative. Each CDR3 is given with its conserved first and last residue.

V gene | CDR3 protein
TRBV19 | CASIFQAGTATYGYTF
TRBV6-1 | CASSERGPNTPNQPQHF
TRBV4-2 | CASSQELAGLQYF
TRBV15 | CATSRDLASNQPQHF
TRBV5-1 | CASSLLDSPLHF
TRBV29-1 | CSVASLGTGASEQYF
TRBV27 | CASSVGGRTEAFF
TRBV5-3 | CARSSTGTRFLGYF
TRBV7-6 | CASSPTGGNTGELFF
TRBV13 | CASSSRAGGGLAGGLYEQYF
TRBV4-3 | CASSQENRADQPQHF
TRBV30 | CAWRRGGSSYEQYF
TRBV2 | CASSEGVGAVEDTQYF
TRBV15 | CATSRDPRGRGYTF
TRBV5-4 | CASSLVAANTEAFF
TRBV7-8 | CASSPSYQPQHF
TRBV29-1 | CSARLRHGDTNTEAFF
TRBV2 | CATISSGKAYNEQFF
TRBV6-1 | CASSPRTESEAFF
TRBV19 | CASCRQMNTEAFF
TRBV27 | CAGPPGGPYNEQFF
TRBV2 | CASREDGPVGPQHF
TRBV7-9 | CASSLAARLGMDTQYF
TRBV1 | CTSRSGLAGDHHTDTQYF
TRBV6-1 | CASSDGQGSNEKLFF
TRBV7-2 | CASSLLGQTPYGYTF
TRBV7-2 | CASSLALGTGGTEAFF
TRBV23-1 | CASVKDSPQAYRWEETQYF
TRBV4-3 | CASSQQTGGIKDTQYF
TRBV21-1 | CASRLSIPGTGEYTIYF
TRBV18 | CASSPSGGGLGDTQYF
TRBV18 | CASSPGQGRETQYF
TRBV7-2 | CASSLTGWGPSSGGYTF
TRBV5-1 | CASRLAGAQLEQFF
TRBV5-4 | CASSWGGTSGGNEQFF
TRBV10-3 | CAISERGGRSEAFF
TRBV7-2 | CASSFVAGPSNYGYTF
TRBV10-3 | CAIRGLAGSDREQYF
TRBV6-6 | CASSLAGVSNQPQHF
TRBV2 | CASSDQGSRKLFF
TRBV5-1 | CASSWNRGLAGGNTGELFF
TRBV5-1 | CASSFNGRRSDTQYF
TRBV11-3 | CASSLGLAATDTQYF
TRBV6-5 | CASSYGLPTDTQYF
TRBV4-3 | CASSVSPGQGSQPLHF
TRBV7-2 | CASSPDMNYGYTF
TRBV30 | CAWSQGGSSYEQYF
TRBV19 | CASSILGRGLSQPQHF
TRBV18 | CASSEQGSTNEKLFF
TRBV6-6 | CASSYISGSETQYF
TRBV18 | CASSRLGLAGAGTDTQYF
TRBV7-6 | CASSLRGNRGGLAEYQETQYF